One sample yielded the 5 T cell receptor beta chains listed below, sequenced in a study of response to subunit inactivated influenza vaccine. TCRdb ran MiXCR on the RT-PCR reads and lists one entry per CDR3 protein. The sample yields approximately 730,000 distinct CDR3 sequences, about 15% seen once. Sequencing used PBMCs from blood, obtained less than 15 days before vaccination. Every receptor here comes from a man between 45 and 60 years old who received an inactivated influenza vaccine.

CDR3 DNA: TGTGCCATCAGTGGGGCTGGATCTAGCAATCAGCCCCAGCATTTT. Translated: CAISGAGSSNQPQHF. V is TRBV10-3 and J is TRBJ1-5, with D uncertain. The CDR3 contains 15 residues. Between the trimmed V and J ends, which lost 4 bases and 0 bases, there was a span of 10 bases. The germline V gene has CDR1 ENHRY and CDR2 SYGVKD.

This clonotype came up a few times. V usage is TRBV7-8 and J usage is TRBJ2-1, with no clear D. Germline V gene data show CDR1 as SGHVS and CDR2 as FQNEAQ. The CDR3 consists of 13 residues. The ends were cut back, 0 bases at V and 9 bases at J, with 9 bases in the middle. This CDR3 is CASSLAVSGEQFF. Here the CDR3 DNA reads TGTGCCAGCAGCTTAGCGGTGTCCGGTGAGCAGTTCTTC.

The chain uses TRBV6-1 and TRBJ1-2, with D maybe TRBD1 (6 bases). Trimming removed 3 bases at V and 2 bases at J, with 19 bases between. The CDR3 contains 17 residues. CDR1 MNHNS and CDR2 SASEGT come from the germline V gene. The CDR3 nucleotides read TGTGCCAGCAGTGATCTTTCCCGGACAGAGACAAACTATGGCTACACCTTC. This sequence encodes CASSDLSRTETNYGYTF.

The rearrangement links TRBV20-1 to TRBJ2-5; D not resolved. The V and J ends lost 4 bases and 5 bases respectively, with 17 bases between them. This CDR3 has 14 amino acids. Germline values: CDR1 DFQATT, CDR2 SNEGSKA (reference sequence). The CDR3 sequence: CSATLRGSLETQYF. In DNA form, the CDR3 reads TGCAGTGCTACCCTAAGAGGTAGCTTGGAGACCCAGTACTTC.

This clonotype was observed a handful of times. This chain uses TRBV7-3 with TRBJ2-2, with 9 nucleotides matching TRBD1. With V trimmed by 0 bases and J by 5 bases, 4 bases remained unmatched. Germline assignment: CDR1 SGHTA and CDR2 FQGTGA. The CDR3 has 16 amino acids. Here the CDR3 DNA reads TGTGCCAGCAGCTTAACAGTAGGGACAGGGACCGGGGAGCTGTTTTTT. It is translated as CASSLTVGTGTGELFF. The full variable domain, completed using reference TRBV7-3 and TRBJ2-2, is GAGVSQTPSNKVTEKGKYVELRCDPISGHTALYWYRQSLGQGPEFLIYFQGTGAADDSGLPNDRFFAVRPEGSVSTLKIQRTERGDSAVYLCASSLTVGTGTGELFFGEGSRLTVL.